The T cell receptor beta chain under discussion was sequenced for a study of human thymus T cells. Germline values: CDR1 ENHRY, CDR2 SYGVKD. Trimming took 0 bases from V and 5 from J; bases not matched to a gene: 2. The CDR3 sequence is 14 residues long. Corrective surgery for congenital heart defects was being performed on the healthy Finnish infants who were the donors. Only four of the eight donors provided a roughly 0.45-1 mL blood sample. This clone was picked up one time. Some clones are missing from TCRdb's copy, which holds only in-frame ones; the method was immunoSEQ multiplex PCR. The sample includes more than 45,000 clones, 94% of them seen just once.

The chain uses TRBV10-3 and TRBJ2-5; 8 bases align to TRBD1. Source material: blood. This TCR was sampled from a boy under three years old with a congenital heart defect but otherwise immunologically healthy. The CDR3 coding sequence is TGTGCCATCAGTGAGTCCTGGACAGGGGAGACCCAGTACTTC. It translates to CAISESWTGETQYF.